Below are 2 T cell receptor beta chains sequenced from a single sample in a study of cytomegalovirus exposure and HLA in healthy donors. PCR amplification relied on 60 Vbeta primers (plus 13 Jbeta primers). Measured with immunoSEQ multiplex PCR; TCRdb has only the in-frame clones, and not every one. The data show approximately 150,000 clones, around 80% seen once. The sequenced sample was PBMCs. These receptors came from a young man in good health and CMV-seropositive.

The chain links TRBV15 to TRBJ1-1; D remains ambiguous. The CDR3 covers 14 residues. Per germline, CDR1 LNHNV and CDR2 YYDKDF (reference sequence). Trimming took off 0 bases at V and 5 bases at J, with 10 bases between the two ends. DNA of the CDR3: TGTGCCACCAGCAGAGATCGGGGAGGGACTGAAGCTTTCTTT. Protein: CATSRDRGGTEAFF. The full variable domain, with the rest looked up from reference TRBV15 and TRBJ1-1, is DAMVIQNPRYQVTQFGKPVTLSCSQTLNHNVMYWYQQKSSQAPKLLFHYYDKDFNNEADTPDNFQSRRPNTSFCFLDIRSPGLGDTAMYLCATSRDRGGTEAFFGQGTRLTVV.

The gene calls are TRBV5-1 and TRBJ2-3; 7 nucleotides agree with TRBD1. Germline V lookup: CDR1 SGHRS, CDR2 YFSETQ. The CDR3 runs 13 residues. Trimming cost V 7 bases and J 4 bases; bases outside gene matches: 6. The CDR3 coding sequence is TGCGCCAGCGTACCCCAGGGGGCAGATACGCAGTATTTT. It encodes CASVPQGADTQYF.